A selection of T cell receptor beta chains follows, all from one sample in a study of cytomegalovirus exposure and HLA in healthy donors. This table comes from immunoSEQ multiplex PCR, and its TCRdb copy is limited to in-frame clones, with some not included. Of 55,000 to 75,000 clones listed, almost 97% were seen once; the top ten hold 1% to 1.5%. Sequenced material: PBMCs. The receptors stem from a woman between 18 and 29 years old in good health and CMV-seronegative. Both conserved end residues are part of each CDR3.

cdr3_aa: CASSLAGVAGPLGGTGELFF; v_call: TRBV5-1; j_call: TRBJ2-2
cdr3_aa: CATHQGLGEKLFF; v_call: TRBV28; j_call: TRBJ1-4
cdr3_aa: CASSLRTSRGQTLYEQYF; v_call: TRBV7-2; j_call: TRBJ2-7
cdr3_aa: CASSVVAGLDTQYF; v_call: TRBV9; j_call: TRBJ2-3
cdr3_aa: CATSQGAPGQYF; v_call: TRBV7-9; j_call: TRBJ2-7
cdr3_aa: CASSQEGAPRHTQYF; v_call: TRBV4-2; j_call: TRBJ2-3
cdr3_aa: CASSPQAGGGQETQYF; v_call: TRBV7-9; j_call: TRBJ2-5
cdr3_aa: CASSLRGNQPQHF; v_call: TRBV7-2; j_call: TRBJ1-5
cdr3_aa: CASSQDGGRVGQETQYF; v_call: TRBV4-1; j_call: TRBJ2-5
cdr3_aa: CATSRGRTGGFYEQYF; v_call: TRBV15; j_call: TRBJ2-7
cdr3_aa: CASTYSGGAETQYF; v_call: TRBV28; j_call: TRBJ2-5
cdr3_aa: CASSPQAGAGSGANVLTF; v_call: TRBV11-3; j_call: TRBJ2-6
cdr3_aa: CASSLAGNTGELFF; v_call: TRBV7-3; j_call: TRBJ2-2
cdr3_aa: CASSLDRGDQPQHF; v_call: TRBV7-2; j_call: TRBJ1-5
cdr3_aa: CASSLGTGPYEQYF; v_call: TRBV5-6; j_call: TRBJ2-7
cdr3_aa: CASSLGFGPYEQYF; v_call: TRBV7-2; j_call: TRBJ2-7
cdr3_aa: CASGPTGASPNEQFF; v_call: TRBV7-8; j_call: TRBJ2-1
cdr3_aa: CATSRARLAGETQYF; v_call: TRBV15; j_call: TRBJ2-5
cdr3_aa: CASSSWGRINYGYTF; v_call: TRBV7-8; j_call: TRBJ1-2
cdr3_aa: CASSRGRGANEQFF; v_call: TRBV21-1; j_call: TRBJ2-1
cdr3_aa: CASSHLQGPNTGELFF; v_call: TRBV14; j_call: TRBJ2-2
cdr3_aa: CASSRRGTGELFF; v_call: TRBV5-6; j_call: TRBJ2-2
cdr3_aa: CASSVDGARGEKLFF; v_call: TRBV9; j_call: TRBJ1-4
cdr3_aa: CASSYRLAGVRREQYF; v_call: TRBV7-2; j_call: TRBJ2-7
cdr3_aa: CASRKDRGGTYEQYF; v_call: TRBV28; j_call: TRBJ2-7
cdr3_aa: CASSQDGGGKNQPQHF; v_call: TRBV4-2; j_call: TRBJ1-5
cdr3_aa: CASSQWATGMAYEQYF; v_call: TRBV2; j_call: TRBJ2-7
cdr3_aa: CASSRNTNRNYEQYF; v_call: TRBV28; j_call: TRBJ2-7
cdr3_aa: CASSPSETQYF; v_call: TRBV5-8; j_call: TRBJ2-5
cdr3_aa: CASSLSAGGTEAFF; v_call: TRBV27; j_call: TRBJ1-1
cdr3_aa: CASSWGRGLFF; v_call: TRBV25-1; j_call: TRBJ2-2
cdr3_aa: CASSSGTGGYF; v_call: TRBV28; j_call: TRBJ2-3
cdr3_aa: CASSQDNPISGYQPQHF; v_call: TRBV4-1; j_call: TRBJ1-5
cdr3_aa: CASSLGGGGRYGYTF; v_call: TRBV28; j_call: TRBJ1-2
cdr3_aa: CASRHSGGSTDTQYF; v_call: TRBV2; j_call: TRBJ2-3
cdr3_aa: CASSLGDGGNEQFF; v_call: TRBV11-2; j_call: TRBJ2-1
cdr3_aa: CASSTRVKLPPPYNEQFF; v_call: TRBV5-4; j_call: TRBJ2-1
cdr3_aa: CASRPGPRGVEQFF; v_call: TRBV2; j_call: TRBJ2-1
cdr3_aa: CATSRVPQETQYF; v_call: TRBV15; j_call: TRBJ2-5
cdr3_aa: CASSPQDNSNQPQHF; v_call: TRBV6-5; j_call: TRBJ1-5
cdr3_aa: CASSTNRGFSGGYTF; v_call: TRBV9; j_call: TRBJ1-2
cdr3_aa: CASSLSRFLNTEAFF; v_call: TRBV7-8; j_call: TRBJ1-1